The clone carrying this T cell receptor beta chain was observed a few times. Authors' processing steps: Amplification of reference gene primers provided the estimated nucleated cell counts. Assay used: immunoSEQ multiplex PCR; TCRdb lists only in-frame clones, some missing. That table supplies the V and J calls and clone size; D and trimming were determined from the DNA. The sample has 90,000 to 120,000 clones, roughly 80% seen once. The CDR3 extends over 16 amino acids. After removal of 4 bases from V and 6 bases from J, the junction contained 5 bases not matched to a gene. From germline, CDR1 is SGHRS and CDR2 YFSETQ. The data were taken from a study of blood T cell repertoires in COVID-19. On the study more broadly: Samples of COVID-19 (acute and convalescent) were obtained from the United States, Italy and Spain. The cDNA or gDNA used as material had been derived from T cells, B-cell-depleted T cells, or PBMCs.

The sample comprised peripheral blood. This receptor was identified in a woman of 80 years or more with active or convalescent COVID-19. The gene calls are TRBV5-1 and TRBJ2-2, with 14 bases lining up with TRBD2. Here the CDR3 reads CASSATSGGAAGELFF. CDR3 nucleotide sequence: TGCGCCAGCAGCGCGACTAGCGGGGGGGCCGCCGGGGAGCTGTTTTTT. The complete variable domain, with remaining parts taken from reference TRBV5-1 and TRBJ2-2, reads KAGVTQTPRYLIKTRGQQVTLSCSPISGHRSVSWYQQTPGQGLQFLFEYFSETQRNKGNFPGRFSGRQFSNSRSEMNVSTLELGDSALYLCASSATSGGAAGELFFGEGSRLTVL.